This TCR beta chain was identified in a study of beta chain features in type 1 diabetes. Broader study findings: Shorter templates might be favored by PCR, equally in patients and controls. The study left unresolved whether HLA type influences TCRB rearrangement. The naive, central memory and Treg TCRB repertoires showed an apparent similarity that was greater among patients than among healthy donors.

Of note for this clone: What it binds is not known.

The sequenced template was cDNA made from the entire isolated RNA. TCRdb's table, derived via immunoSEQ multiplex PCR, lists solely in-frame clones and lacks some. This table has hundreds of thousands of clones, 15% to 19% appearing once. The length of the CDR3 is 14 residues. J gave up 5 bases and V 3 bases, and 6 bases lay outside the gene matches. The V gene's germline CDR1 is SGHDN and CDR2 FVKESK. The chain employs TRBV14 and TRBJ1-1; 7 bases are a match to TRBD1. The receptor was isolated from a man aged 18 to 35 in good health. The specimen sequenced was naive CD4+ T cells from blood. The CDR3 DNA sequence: TGTGCCAGCAGCCACCCGCAGGGGGGGACTGAAGCTTTCTTT. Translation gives CASSHPQGGTEAFF.